These T cell receptor beta chains were read from a single sample in a study of blood T cell repertoires in COVID-19. Data came from immunoSEQ multiplex PCR; TCRdb stores just in-frame clones and leaves some out. The sample lists about 160,000 clones; approximately 90% were seen once. Source material: peripheral blood. These receptor sequences come from a woman aged 55-69 years who had recovered from COVID-19. Both conserved end residues are part of each CDR3. D genes are given only for firm matches. Clone size is not always given. Where it is, it says once, few, many or a class for expanded clones.

>once|TRBV2|TRBJ1-2|NA
CASSGGAPRGYTF
TGTGCCAGCAGTGGTGGGGCGCCTCGAGGCTACACCTTC
>once|TRBV30|TRBJ2-3|TRBD2
CAWSVGSSGFTDTQYF
TGTGCCTGGAGTGTCGGATCTAGCGGATTCACAGATACGCAGTATTTT
>NA|TRBV27|TRBJ2-3|TRBD2
CASSFRLAGGGTDTQYF
TGTGCCAGCAGTTTTCGACTAGCGGGGGGGGGCACAGATACGCAGTATTTT
>NA|TRBV5-6|TRBJ1-2|NA
CASSLAGPLNYGYTF
TGTGCCAGCAGCTTGGCTGGGCCGCTTAACTATGGCTACACCTTC
>NA|TRBV5-4|TRBJ2-3|TRBD2
CASSLAGNIKDTQYF
TGTGCCAGCAGCCTAGCGGGTAATATCAAAGATACGCAGTATTTT
>NA|TRBV19|TRBJ1-5|TRBD1
CASNAPGAGQGQPQHF
TGTGCCAGTAACGCCCCGGGAGCGGGACAGGGCCAGCCCCAGCATTTT
>NA|TRBV28|TRBJ1-5|NA
CASSLKGWGDQPQHF
TGTGCCAGCAGTTTAAAAGGATGGGGGGATCAGCCCCAGCATTTT
>NA|TRBV6-5|TRBJ1-2|TRBD1
CASRGQGAGGYTF
TGTGCCAGCAGGGGACAGGGGGCCGGTGGCTACACCTTC
>NA|TRBV11-2|TRBJ2-2|TRBD2
CASSLDNPGLVRSGELFF
TGTGCCAGCAGCTTAGATAACCCGGGACTAGTGAGAAGCGGGGAGCTGTTTTTT
>NA|TRBV2|TRBJ2-7|TRBD1
CASRGQGKPYEQYF
TGTGCCAGCAGGGGACAGGGGAAACCTTACGAGCAGTACTTC
>NA|TRBV19|TRBJ1-2|NA
CASSISTGLGGYTF
TGTGCCAGTAGTATCTCAACAGGGTTGGGCGGCTACACCTTC
>NA|TRBV6-5|TRBJ2-2|TRBD2
CASSYNGGAAGELFF
TGTGCCAGCAGTTATAACGGGGGGGCCGCCGGGGAGCTGTTTTTT
>NA|TRBV7-2|TRBJ2-5|NA
CASSPRQLETQYF
TGTGCCAGCAGCCCTAGACAGTTAGAGACCCAGTACTTC
>NA|TRBV19|TRBJ1-2|NA
CATRQAYGYTF
TGTGCCACACGACAGGCGTATGGCTACACCTTC
>few|TRBV28|TRBJ1-3|TRBD1
CASGTEGNTIYF
TGTGCCAGTGGGACAGAAGGAAACACCATATATTTT
>NA|TRBV5-1|TRBJ1-1|TRBD1
CASSLVAGQGYTEAFF
TGCGCCAGCAGCTTGGTGGCTGGACAGGGCTACACTGAAGCTTTCTTT
>NA|TRBV19|TRBJ2-6|NA
CASSIKGAGANVLTF
TGTGCCAGTAGTATAAAAGGGGCTGGGGCCAACGTCCTGACTTTC
>NA|TRBV12-3/TRBV12-4|TRBJ1-5|NA
CASSGTLNQPQHF
TGTGCCAGCTCGGGGACACTCAATCAGCCCCAGCATTTT
>NA|TRBV5-4|TRBJ1-6|TRBD1
CASSLADRGNSPLHF
TGTGCCAGCAGCTTGGCGGACAGGGGGAATTCACCCCTCCACTTT
>NA|TRBV12-3/TRBV12-4|TRBJ1-2|NA
CASSFRDYGYTF
TGTGCCAGCAGTTTCCGGGACTATGGCTACACCTTC
>NA|TRBV28|TRBJ1-4|NA
CASSQAAGVDEKLFF
TGTGCCAGCAGCCAAGCCGCGGGCGTGGATGAAAAACTGTTTTTT
>NA|TRBV11-3|TRBJ2-5|NA
CASSGSQETQYF
TGTGCCAGCAGCGGGAGCCAAGAGACCCAGTACTTC
>NA|TRBV27|TRBJ2-3|TRBD1
CASRRDRGAVPDTQYF
TGTGCCAGCAGAAGGGACAGGGGCGCAGTCCCAGATACGCAGTATTTT
>NA|TRBV6-6|TRBJ1-1|NA
CASSYTGRVTEAFF
TGTGCCAGCAGTTACACAGGGAGGGTCACTGAAGCTTTCTTT
>once|TRBV18|TRBJ2-7|TRBD1
CASSPVTGGLVEQYF
TGTGCCAGCTCACCGGTGACAGGGGGCTTAGTCGAGCAGTACTTC
>NA|TRBV4-1|TRBJ2-2|TRBD1
CASSQEWTGAGELFF
TGCGCCAGCAGCCAAGAGTGGACAGGGGCCGGGGAGCTGTTTTTT
>NA|TRBV6-6|TRBJ2-2|NA
CASSYLLGGTGELFF
TGTGCCAGCAGTTACCTCCTCGGAGGCACCGGGGAGCTGTTTTTT
>NA|TRBV11-1|TRBJ1-5|NA
CASSRNGGDQPQHF
TGTGCCAGCAGCCGAAACGGGGGGGATCAGCCCCAGCATTTT
>NA|TRBV5-1|TRBJ2-5|NA
CASSLRHFSEETQYF
TGCGCCAGCAGCTTAAGACATTTTTCTGAGGAGACCCAGTACTTC